The rows below give T cell receptor beta chains drawn from one sample of a study of CD4 T cells in relation to SARS-CoV-2 and coronaviruses. TCRdb keeps only in-frame clones here, not all; method: immunoSEQ multiplex PCR. The sample has around 41,000 clones, approximately 87% seen once. The antigens for these receptors are not known. Sequenced sample: naive CD4+ T cells from PBMCs, cultured in vitro. These receptors all come from an adult with COVID-19. Each CDR3 is given with its conserved first and last residue. A D gene is named only where the DNA matches it firmly. Clone size is not always given. Where it is, it says once, few, many or a class for expanded clones.

>15|TRBV6-2/TRBV6-3|TRBJ2-6|NA|NA
CASSPGYSGANVLTF
TGTGCCAGCAGCCCAGGTTACTCTGGGGCCAACGTCCTGACTTTC
>11|TRBV20-1|TRBJ2-5|NA|NA
CSARRSETQYF
TGCAGTGCTCGGAGATCAGAGACCCAGTACTTC
>14|TRBV27|TRBJ2-5|TRBD2|NA
CASRASGRSETQYF
TGTGCCAGCAGGGCGAGCGGGAGATCAGAGACCCAGTACTTC
>14|TRBV4-1|TRBJ1-2|NA|NA
CASSQGVGVYGYTF
TGCGCCAGCAGCCAAGGGGTAGGGGTGTATGGCTACACCTTC
>13|TRBV5-1|TRBJ2-3|TRBD2|NA
CASSLSGADTQYF
TGCGCCAGCAGCTTGAGCGGGGCAGATACGCAGTATTTT
>18|TRBV19|TRBJ1-2|TRBD1|NA
CASSRRPGTGDVTYGYTF
TGTGCCAGTAGCCGGCGGCCCGGGACAGGGGATGTGACCTATGGCTACACCTTC
>13|TRBV27|TRBJ2-7|NA|NA
CASRRDNSYEQYF
TGTGCCAGCAGGCGGGACAACTCCTACGAGCAGTACTTC
>16|TRBV7-7|TRBJ2-5|NA|NA
CASSPNRLAGGETQYF
TGTGCCAGCAGCCCGAACAGACTGGCAGGGGGGGAGACCCAGTACTTC
>18|TRBV5-1|TRBJ1-5|TRBD1|NA
CASSSELTDRGLSQPQHF
TGCGCCAGCAGCTCGGAGCTGACTGACAGGGGGTTAAGTCAGCCCCAGCATTTT
>15|TRBV28|TRBJ2-5|TRBD2|NA
CASSLWLAGQETQYF
TGTGCCAGCAGTTTATGGCTAGCGGGACAAGAGACCCAGTACTTC
>11|TRBV27|TRBJ2-3|NA|NA
CASSATDTQYF
TGTGCCAGCAGTGCCACAGATACGCAGTATTTT
>15|TRBV28|TRBJ2-1|TRBD1|NA
CASSLLAGGYNEQFF
TGTGCCAGCAGTTTATTGGCAGGGGGCTACAATGAGCAGTTCTTC
>16|TRBV7-2|TRBJ2-2|TRBD1|NA
CASSFTGVRNTGELFF
TGTGCCAGCAGCTTTACAGGGGTCCGGAACACCGGGGAGCTGTTTTTT
>14|TRBV7-9|TRBJ2-2|NA|NA
CASTPDSNTGELFF
TGTGCCAGCACCCCCGATTCGAACACCGGGGAGCTGTTTTTT
>15|TRBV6-2/TRBV6-3|TRBJ2-5|NA|NA
CASSPLDRNQETQYF
TGTGCCAGCAGTCCCCTCGACAGGAACCAAGAGACCCAGTACTTC
>13|TRBV20-1|TRBJ2-7|NA|once
CSASGLASSEQYF
TGCAGTGCTAGTGGTTTGGCCAGCTCCGAGCAGTACTTC
>12|TRBV2|TRBJ2-7|NA|NA
CASSNQGSWQYF
TGTGCCAGCAGTAATCAGGGTTCCTGGCAGTACTTC